These T cell receptor beta chains were read from a single sample in a study of blood T cell repertoires in COVID-19. Sequenced by immunoSEQ multiplex PCR; TCRdb stores in-frame clones only, minus some. The sample consists of a few hundred thousand clones, more than 85% of them appearing once. Input material: PBMCs or T cells enriched from blood (not recorded which). The receptors derive from a man aged 35-49 years who had recovered from COVID-19. CDR3s include the opening cysteine and the closing phenylalanine or tryptophan. D genes are given only for firm matches. Not every row has a clone size; where given, it reads once, few, many or a size class.

v_gene	j_gene	d_gene	abundance	CDR3nt	CDR3aa
TRBV19	TRBJ1-1	-	once	TGTGCCAGTAGTATCTTTAGGACAAGTCGGAACACTGAAGCTTTCTTT	CASSIFRTSRNTEAFF
TRBV5-1	TRBJ2-1	TRBD2	-	TGCGCCAGCAGCTCGACGCTGGGACTAGCGACGGGGTATGAGCAGTTCTTC	CASSSTLGLATGYEQFF
TRBV30	TRBJ1-2	TRBD1	-	TGTGCCTGGAGTACTGATCACGGGACAGCGACTAACTATGGCTACACCTTC	CAWSTDHGTATNYGYTF
TRBV5-6	TRBJ1-2	-	-	TGTGCCAGCAGCTTGGTTGGGGACTACTATGGCTACACCTTC	CASSLVGDYYGYTF
TRBV5-1	TRBJ2-6	TRBD1	-	TGCGCCAGCAGCTTATTGGAACAGGGGGCGCCCGGGGCCAACGTCCTGACTTTC	CASSLLEQGAPGANVLTF
TRBV5-1	TRBJ2-1	TRBD1	-	TGCGCCAGCAGGCCCTGGGACAGCGATGAGCAGTTCTTC	CASRPWDSDEQFF
TRBV6-5	TRBJ2-5	-	-	TGTGCCAGCAGTCGGACAGTTCAAGAGACCCAGTACTTC	CASSRTVQETQYF
TRBV7-9	TRBJ2-1	TRBD1	-	TGTGCCAGCAGTGACCGGGACAGGAGAGACAATGAGCAGTTCTTC	CASSDRDRRDNEQFF
TRBV9	TRBJ1-2	-	-	TGTGCCAGCAGCATCTCAGGGATTGAAAACTATGGCTACACCTTC	CASSISGIENYGYTF
TRBV7-9	TRBJ2-2	-	-	TGTGCCAGCAGCTTACCTCACGAGGCAGGGGCCGGGGAGCTGTTTTTT	CASSLPHEAGAGELFF
TRBV10-3	TRBJ2-3	-	-	TGTGCCATCAGTGAGGCGGGCACAGATACGCAGTATTTT	CAISEAGTDTQYF
TRBV28	TRBJ1-1	TRBD1	-	TGTGCCAGCAGTCCACCCGGAAACAGGGGGCTTACTGAAGCTTTCTTT	CASSPPGNRGLTEAFF
TRBV5-1	TRBJ2-1	-	-	TGCGCCAGCAGCTTAGCGGGTTCCTACAATGAGCAGTTCTTC	CASSLAGSYNEQFF
TRBV12-3/TRBV12-4	TRBJ1-2	-	few	TGTGCCAGCAGTTTTAGGGGGAACTATGGCTACACCTTC	CASSFRGNYGYTF
TRBV28	TRBJ1-1	-	-	TGTGCCAGCAGTTTAGGGCAGGAAAACACTGAAGCTTTCTTT	CASSLGQENTEAFF
TRBV12-5	TRBJ2-7	TRBD1	-	TGTGCTAGTGGTTTGGAGACGACAGGGATGGGCTACGAGCAGTACTTC	CASGLETTGMGYEQYF
TRBV11-2	TRBJ2-3	TRBD2	-	TGTGCCAGCAGCTTAACAGGCGGGGGGGCCACAGATACGCAGTATTTT	CASSLTGGGATDTQYF
TRBV4-1	TRBJ1-5	-	once	TGCGCCAGCAGCCCGGATGGGGACATTGGACAGCCCCAGCATTTT	CASSPDGDIGQPQHF
TRBV18	TRBJ1-1	TRBD1	-	TGTGCCAGCTCACCTCGGTACAGGGGGACTGAAGCTTTCTTT	CASSPRYRGTEAFF
TRBV11-1	TRBJ1-1	TRBD1	-	TGTGCCAGCAGCTTGACAGGGGGCTTTACTGAAGCTTTCTTT	CASSLTGGFTEAFF
TRBV11-2	TRBJ1-2	TRBD1	-	TGTGCCAGCAGCTTAGTACAGGGGGGGAACTATGGCTACACCTTC	CASSLVQGGNYGYTF
TRBV20-1	TRBJ2-7	TRBD1	-	TGCAGTGCGAGCCCCGGACAGGGGTGGTACTTC	CSASPGQGWYF
TRBV3-1/TRBV3-2	TRBJ2-1	-	once	TGTGCCAGCAGCCAGGGCGGGGCAACCTACAATGAGCAGTTCTTC	CASSQGGATYNEQFF
TRBV5-1	TRBJ2-2	-	-	TGCGCCAGCAGCTACGGAGGTGAGACGGGGGAGCTGTTTTTT	CASSYGGETGELFF
TRBV29-1	TRBJ1-2	TRBD1	-	TGCAGCGTTGAAAGAGGTGGGACAGGGGGTTTCTATGGCTACACCTTC	CSVERGGTGGFYGYTF
TRBV29-1	TRBJ2-3	TRBD2	-	TGCAGCGTTGAAAGAGGCGGGGGGTCAGATACGCAGTATTTT	CSVERGGGSDTQYF
TRBV7-2	TRBJ2-3	-	-	TGTGCCAGCAGCTTAGCAGCCACAGATACGCAGTATTTT	CASSLAATDTQYF
TRBV7-9	TRBJ1-5	-	-	TGTGCCAGCAGTAAAGGGGATACTGGGGACAATCAGCCCCAGCATTTT	CASSKGDTGDNQPQHF
TRBV19	TRBJ1-2	TRBD1	-	TGTGCCAGTTCGACAGGGGGCAGGGGCTACACCTTC	CASSTGGRGYTF
TRBV7-8	TRBJ1-5	-	-	TGTGCCAGCAGCGCCCTGGGGGGTTTTAATCAGCCCCAGCATTTT	CASSALGGFNQPQHF
TRBV7-9	TRBJ1-3	-	-	TGTGCCAGCAGCCCCCAGGGTGGAAACACCATATATTTT	CASSPQGGNTIYF
TRBV7-9	TRBJ1-1	-	once	TGTGCCAGCAATCCAGGGTGGAACACTGAAGCTTTCTTT	CASNPGWNTEAFF
TRBV4-3	TRBJ2-2	TRBD2	once	TGCGCCAGCAGCCAAGTGAACTACTTGCGGGAGCCGTGGGAGCTGTTTTTT	CASSQVNYLREPWELFF
TRBV12-5	TRBJ2-1	TRBD1	once	TGTGCTAGTGGGCCTTTTACAGGGGGTACCTCCAATGAGCAGTTCTTC	CASGPFTGGTSNEQFF
TRBV11-3	TRBJ2-5	-	-	TGTGCCAGCAGTCAACTCTGGGGGACACCCGGAGAGACCCAGTACTTC	CASSQLWGTPGETQYF
TRBV4-2	TRBJ1-5	-	once	TGTGCCAGCAGCCAAGGACAGGATAGCAATCAGCCCCAGCATTTT	CASSQGQDSNQPQHF
TRBV29-1	TRBJ2-1	TRBD2	-	TGCAGCTTCGTCAAGCGGGACCGGAATGAGCAGTTCTTC	CSFVKRDRNEQFF
TRBV6-5	TRBJ2-2	TRBD1	-	TGTGCCAGCAGGAGGGGACAGATAAACACCGGGGAGCTGTTTTTT	CASRRGQINTGELFF
TRBV27	TRBJ2-1	TRBD2	once	TGTGCCAGCAGACCAGCGGGAGTACGGTACAATGAGCAGTTCTTC	CASRPAGVRYNEQFF
TRBV10-3	TRBJ2-5	TRBD1	-	TGTGCCACCAAGATAACACCGGGACAGGGGACCCCTCAAGAGACCCAGTACTTC	CATKITPGQGTPQETQYF
TRBV5-1	TRBJ2-2	TRBD1	-	TGCGCCAGCAGCTCACACAGGGGAGACACCGGGGAGCTGTTTTTT	CASSSHRGDTGELFF
TRBV4-2	TRBJ2-7	-	-	TGTGCCAGCAGCCAAGAGGACACCGGTTACGAGCAGTACTTC	CASSQEDTGYEQYF
TRBV7-8	TRBJ2-5	TRBD2	-	TGTGCCAGCAGCTCACCAACTAGCGGGAGTTGGCAAGAGACCCAGTACTTC	CASSSPTSGSWQETQYF
TRBV9	TRBJ2-5	TRBD1	-	TGTGCCAGCAGCGTAGACAGGGGGCTCCAAGAGACCCAGTACTTC	CASSVDRGLQETQYF
TRBV7-9	TRBJ2-7	TRBD1	-	TGTGCCAGCAGCTTAGGGACAGGGTCACAATTTTTCTACGAGCAGTACTTC	CASSLGTGSQFFYEQYF
TRBV9	TRBJ2-1	TRBD1	once	TGTGCCAGCAGCGTCCCCGGGACAGGGGGATACAATGAGCAGTTCTTC	CASSVPGTGGYNEQFF
TRBV2	TRBJ2-1	-	-	TGTGCCAGCAAGGGGGGGAGCTCCTACAATGAGCAGTTCTTC	CASKGGSSYNEQFF
TRBV28	TRBJ2-1	TRBD2	-	TGTGCCAGCAGTTCGCTACCCGCGGGGACTAACAATGAGCAGTTCTTC	CASSSLPAGTNNEQFF